This entry lists 27 T cell receptor beta chains sequenced from one sample in a study of T cell responses to AZD1222 COVID-19 vaccine (dated by TCRdb to about 2021). The time point label for this specimen denotes: baseline before first vaccination. Receptor amplification or capture employed the immunoSEQ multiplex PCR assay. TCRdb holds this immuneACCESS table with in-frame rearrangements only. Some clones are missing; in checked studies, unresolved V genes explain under half, and the rest has no known cause. This sample is represented by approximately 180,000 clones; around 90% of them were singletons. The top ten constitute less than 3% of the sample. The sample was peripheral blood, taken on day 0 of AZD1222 vaccination. Receptors originate from an adult in good health.

This rearrangement joins TRBV4-1 to TRBJ2-1, with unresolved D. The CDR3 runs 19 residues. The V end lost 0 bases, the J end lost 6 bases, and 24 bases lay between the germline ends. CDR1 is MGHRA, CDR2 YSYEKL, per germline. The CDR3, as DNA: TGCGCCAGCAGCCAAGATATGGGTGTCCGGCGTACGCGTCGCAATGAGCAGTTCTTC. This gives the protein CASSQDMGVRRTRRNEQFF.

The V gene is TRBV3-1 (or the pseudogene TRBV3-2), the J gene TRBJ2-7, with D possibly matching TRBD2 (6 bases). CDR3 length: 16 amino acids. V was clipped by 4 bases and J by 5 bases, with 21 bases between them. CDR1 LGHDT and CDR2 YNNKEL come from the germline V gene (reference sequence). CDR3 in DNA: TGTGCCAGCAGCCTCCGGACGAATCCCACGGGAGACGAGCAGTACTTC. Encoded protein: CASSLRTNPTGDEQYF.

The V call is TRBV29-1, the J call TRBJ1-2, with unresolved D. This CDR3 contains 8 residues. Per germline, CDR1 SQVTM and CDR2 ANQGSEA. V lost 7 bases, J lost 8 bases, and 5 bases lay in between. CDR3 sequence reads: CSARGYTF. CDR3 DNA sequence: TGCAGCGCCAGGGGCTACACCTTC.

The V gene is TRBV15, the J gene TRBJ1-2; weak D call: TRBD1 (5 bases). In germline, CDR1 is LNHNV, CDR2 YYDKDF (reference sequence). Trimming removed 0 bases at V and 4 bases at J, with 12 bases between. CDR3 length: 15 residues. CDR3 residues: CATSRELMGPYGYTF. Written as DNA, the CDR3 is TGTGCCACCAGCAGAGAACTTATGGGGCCCTATGGCTACACCTTC.

The genes are TRBV5-1 and TRBJ2-7, with 9 bases fitting TRBD1. V was clipped by 4 bases and J by 0 bases; unmatched bases: 2. The CDR3 loop spans 14 amino acids. Germline CDR1 SGHRS, CDR2 YFSETQ. CDR3 sequence: CASSVTGGSYEQYF. The CDR3 bases are TGCGCCAGCAGCGTGACAGGGGGCTCCTACGAGCAGTACTTC.

The chain has TRBV27 and TRBJ2-7; no clear D. CDR3 size: 13 residues. Deletions cut 3 bases from V and 4 bases from J, with 10 bases between. The germline V gene encodes CDR1 MNHEY and CDR2 SMNVEV (reference sequence). The CDR3 protein is CASSLGLTYEQYF. CDR3 in DNA: TGTGCCAGCAGTTTGGGTCTGACGTACGAGCAGTACTTC.

Worth noting for this clone: One end of the junction does not line up with germline, which may come from a read error. The chain links TRBV3-1 (or the pseudogene TRBV3-2) to TRBJ2-1, with 12 bases identical to TRBD2. The CDR3 has 13 residues. In germline, CDR1 is LGHDT, CDR2 YNNKEL (reference sequence). The CDR3 sequence: CASSQLAGGPLLF. DNA for the CDR3: TGTGCCAGCAGCCAACTAGCGGGAGGGCCCTTGCTCTTC.

The chain uses TRBV7-2 and TRBJ1-6; D ambiguous. CDR1 is SGHTA and CDR2 is FQGNSA in the germline V gene. The CDR3 runs to 14 residues. Trimming took off 5 bases at V and 7 bases at J, with 12 bases between the two ends. CDR3 in DNA: TGTGCCAGCAGCCAGAGTTTTGGCAATTCACCCCTCCACTTT. It encodes CASSQSFGNSPLHF.

The chain has TRBV29-1 and TRBJ1-4, with TRBD1 identical over 7 bases. The CDR3 contains 14 residues. Germline V gene lookup returns CDR1 SQVTM and CDR2 ANQGSEA. The V segment lost 1 base and the J segment 4 bases; nucleotides outside the gene matches: 3. CDR3 sequence: CSVEVGTVNEKLFF. In DNA, the CDR3 is TGCAGCGTTGAAGTCGGGACAGTTAATGAAAAACTGTTTTTT.

The V gene is TRBV2, the J gene TRBJ1-4; 7 bases map to TRBD1. V lost 4 bases to trimming and J lost 5 bases; unmatched junction nucleotides: 4. The CDR3 length is 14 residues. Per germline, CDR1 SNHLY and CDR2 FYNNEI. CDR3 loop: CASSAQGRNEKLFF. The CDR3 region has the DNA TGTGCCAGCAGTGCACAGGGGAGGAATGAAAAACTGTTTTTT.

This clone was seen once. The chain links TRBV2 to TRBJ1-2; no definite D call. The CDR3 has 13 residues. CDR1 and CDR2 from the germline V gene are SNHLY and FYNNEI. V was trimmed by 3 bases and J by 4 bases, leaving 9 bases between them. The CDR3 protein is CASSDRPLYGYTF. Here the CDR3 DNA reads TGTGCCAGCAGTGACAGGCCGCTCTATGGCTACACCTTC.

The V call is TRBV7-2, the J call TRBJ1-6, with D uncertain. The germline gives CDR1 SGHTA, CDR2 FQGNSA. The CDR3 has 14 amino acids. Between the trimmed V and J ends, which lost 5 bases and 8 bases, there was a span of 13 bases. Here the CDR3 DNA reads TGTGCCAGCAGCCCCTCCCGATCCTATTCACCCCTCCACTTT. Translating it yields CASSPSRSYSPLHF.

This chain joins TRBV14 and TRBJ2-2, with 11 bases lining up with TRBD2. V lost 1 base and J lost 4; bases outside the gene matches: 5. Germline V gene data show CDR1 as SGHDN and CDR2 as FVKESK. The CDR3 has 17 residues. CDR3 loop: CASSQATSGSSTGELFF. The CDR3 DNA sequence: TGTGCCAGCAGCCAAGCCACTAGCGGGAGTAGCACCGGGGAGCTGTTTTTT.

The chain links TRBV6-5 to TRBJ2-2; D is possibly TRBD1 (5 bases). The CDR3 sequence is 13 residues long. CDR1 is MNHEY and CDR2 is SVGAGI in the germline V gene. The V gene lost 2 bases and the J gene lost 8 bases, with 9 bases spanning the gap. The CDR3 loop reads CASSYRGRGELFF. The CDR3 DNA sequence: TGTGCCAGCAGTTACAGGGGCCGGGGGGAGCTGTTTTTT.

The V and J genes are TRBV3-1 (or the pseudogene TRBV3-2) and TRBJ2-2; a possible D gene is TRBD2 (5 bases). Trimming stripped 4 bases from V and 2 bases from J, with 17 bases between. The CDR3 runs 17 residues. Germline assignment: CDR1 LGHDT and CDR2 YNNKEL (reference sequence). The CDR3 DNA is TGTGCCAGCAGCCCCGTGAGGAGGACGGGAAACACCGGGGAGCTGTTTTTT. Protein product: CASSPVRRTGNTGELFF.

The chain carries TRBV28 and TRBJ1-2, with D possibly being TRBD1 (5 bases). The V end was cut by 5 bases, the J end by 0 bases, with 16 bases between. The CDR3 sequence is 16 residues long. CDR1 MDHEN and CDR2 SYDVKM come from the germline V gene. This CDR3 is CASSTQVGIPNYGYTF. CDR3 in DNA: TGTGCCAGCAGTACACAGGTGGGAATACCTAACTATGGCTACACCTTC.

This clone showed up just once. The CDR3 reads CASGLYGTRNQPQHF. The CDR3 coding sequence is TGCGCCAGCGGCTTATACGGGACGCGCAATCAGCCCCAGCATTTT. V gene TRBV23-1 combines with J gene TRBJ1-5; D is perhaps TRBD1 (5 bases). TRBV23-1 is known as an ORF, though its function is uncertain. CDR3 size: 15 residues. With 8 bases removed from V and 2 bases from J, the gap between germline ends came to 16 bases.

V is TRBV13 and J is TRBJ2-3; 13 nucleotides line up with TRBD2. There are 17 residues in the CDR3. Trimming at V came to 5 bases and at J to 2 bases, leaving 7 bases not matched to a gene. CDR1 and CDR2 (germline): PRHDT, FYEKMQ (reference sequence). This CDR3 is CASSRRLAGGHTDTQYF. In DNA form, the CDR3 reads TGTGCCAGCAGCCGCCGACTAGCGGGAGGCCACACAGATACGCAGTATTTT.

The gene calls are TRBV9 and TRBJ2-4; 7 nucleotides agree with TRBD1. This CDR3 is 13 amino acids long. Losses at the gene ends were 2 bases for V and 9 bases for J; bases not matched to a gene: 5. Germline loops: CDR1 SGDLS, CDR2 YYNGEE. The CDR3 DNA sequence: TGTGCCAGCAGCGTGACAGGGTCTGGCATTCAGTACTTC. The encoded protein is CASSVTGSGIQYF.

The chain carries TRBV7-8 and TRBJ1-5; D possibly corresponds to TRBD1 (5 bases). The CDR3 runs to 18 residues. Germline V gene sequence: CDR1 SGHVS, CDR2 FQNEAQ. V was cut by 6 bases and J by 2 bases, with 23 bases left in between. The CDR3 sequence is CASREVAGLDAGNQPQHF. For the CDR3, the DNA is TGTGCCAGCAGGGAGGTGGCGGGGCTGGATGCGGGCAATCAGCCCCAGCATTTT.

The chain uses TRBV27 and TRBJ1-1; a possible D gene is TRBD1 (5 bases). Deletions cut 3 bases from V and 3 bases from J, with 14 bases between. Per the germline V gene, CDR1 is MNHEY and CDR2 is SMNVEV (reference sequence). CDR3 length: 15 residues. The chain's CDR3 is CASSFKGRRDTEAFF. In nucleotides, the CDR3 is TGTGCCAGCAGTTTCAAAGGGCGCAGGGACACTGAAGCTTTCTTT.

This sequence joins TRBV27 and TRBJ2-5; TRBD1 might be the D (6 bases). The CDR3 contains 16 residues. The germline gives CDR1 MNHEY, CDR2 SMNVEV (reference sequence). Between the trimmed V and J ends, which lost 6 bases and 7 bases, there was a span of 24 bases. The CDR3 reads CASRYHGQGSGGTQYF. The DNA for the CDR3 is TGTGCCAGCAGGTACCACGGGCAGGGGAGCGGAGGGACCCAGTACTTC.

V is TRBV18 and J is TRBJ1-4; D is undetermined. The CDR3 covers 15 residues. Trimming shortened V by 6 bases and J by 8 bases, and 19 bases separated the two germline ends. The germline gives CDR1 KGHSH, CDR2 LQKENI. The CDR3 spells CASSHREGVGEKLFF. For the CDR3, the DNA is TGTGCCAGCTCCCACCGCGAGGGCGTAGGAGAAAAACTGTTTTTT. Supplemented by reference TRBV18 and TRBJ1-4, the full variable domain reads NAGVMQNPRHLVRRRGQEARLRCSPMKGHSHVYWYRQLPEEGLKFMVYLQKENIIDESGMPKERFSAEFPKEGPSILRIQQVVRGDSAAYFCASSHREGVGEKLFFGSGTQLSVL.

The V gene is TRBV5-4, the J gene TRBJ1-2, with a tentative D call TRBD1 (5 bases). The germline V gene has CDR1 SGHNT and CDR2 YYREEE (reference sequence). The CDR3 is 13 residues long. V lost 1 base to trimming and J lost 4 bases, with 8 bases between them. The CDR3, as DNA: TGTGCCAGCAGCTTGCGACAGCTCTATGGCTACACCTTC. Translated, it gives CASSLRQLYGYTF.

The chain employs TRBV5-8 and TRBJ1-5; TRBD1 matches 9 bases. Germline V CDR1 and CDR2: SGHTS, YDEGEE. This CDR3 region has 15 residues. The ends lost 4 bases at V and 2 bases at J; junction bases unmatched: 4. In DNA form, the CDR3 reads TGTGCCAGCAGCGCGGACAGGGGTGGCAATCAGCCCCAGCATTTT. It codes for CASSADRGGNQPQHF. The full variable domain, completed using reference TRBV5-8 and TRBJ1-5, is EAGVTQSPTHLIKTRGQQATLRCSPISGHTSVYWYQQALGLGLQFLLWYDEGEERNRGNFPPRFSGRQFPNYSSELNVNALELEDSALYLCASSADRGGNQPQHFGDGTRLSIL.

The V and J genes are TRBV11-3 and TRBJ2-1, with a possible D match to TRBD2 (6 bases). Trimming removed 1 base at V and 1 base at J, with 8 bases between. The CDR3 sequence is 15 residues long. CDR1 is SGHNT and CDR2 is YENEEA in the germline V gene. The CDR3 nucleotides are TGTGCCAGCAGCTTAGCGGGAGAGTCCTACAATGAGCAGTTCTTC. Translating it yields CASSLAGESYNEQFF.

The chain couples TRBV7-9 to TRBJ2-3; 9 bases map to TRBD2. CDR1 is SEHNR and CDR2 is FQNEAQ in the germline V gene (reference sequence). The V segment lost 8 bases and the J segment 2 bases; nucleotides outside the gene matches: 5. This CDR3 spans 14 amino acids. The CDR3 DNA reads TGTGCCAGCGGCCTAGCGGGATCCACAGATACGCAGTATTTT. Translating gives CASGLAGSTDTQYF.